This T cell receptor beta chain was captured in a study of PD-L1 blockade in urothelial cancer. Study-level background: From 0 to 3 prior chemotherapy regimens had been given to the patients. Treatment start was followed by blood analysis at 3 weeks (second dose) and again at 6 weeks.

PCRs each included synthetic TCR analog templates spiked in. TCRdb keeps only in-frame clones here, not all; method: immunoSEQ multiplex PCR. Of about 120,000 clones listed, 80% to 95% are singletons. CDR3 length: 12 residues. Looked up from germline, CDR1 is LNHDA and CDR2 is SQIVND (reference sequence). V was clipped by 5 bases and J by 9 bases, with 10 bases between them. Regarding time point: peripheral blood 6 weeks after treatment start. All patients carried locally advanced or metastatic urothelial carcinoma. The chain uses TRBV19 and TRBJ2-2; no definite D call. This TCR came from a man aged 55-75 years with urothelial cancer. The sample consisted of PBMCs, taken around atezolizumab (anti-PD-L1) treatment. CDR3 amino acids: CASSYSRRELFF. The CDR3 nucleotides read TGTGCCAGTAGTTACTCGAGAAGGGAGCTGTTTTTT.